These 27 T cell receptor beta chains were all obtained from the same sample, sequenced in a study of T-cell memory formation after mild COVID-19. TCRdb re-derived calls from the 5' RACE reads in MiXCR, one entry per CDR3 protein. The table lists 350,000 or so distinct CDR3 sequences, 20% to 25% of them singletons. Source material: PBMCs or a T cell subset sorted from them (not recorded which). The receptors stem from a man between 18 and 29 years old who had mild COVID-19 (a few samples of this study predate the infection). Cell type and time point are not known.

The rearrangement joins TRBV29-1 to TRBJ2-3; tentative D call: TRBD1 (6 bases). CDR1 and CDR2 (germline): SQVTM, ANQGSEA. Trimming removed 7 bases from V and 0 bases from J, with 11 bases in between. The CDR3 runs to 13 residues. Written as DNA, the CDR3 is TGCAGCGGGACAGTTACTAGCACAGATACGCAGTATTTT. Residues: CSGTVTSTDTQYF.

This clonotype was picked up many times. The chain recombines TRBV6-2 or TRBV6-3 with TRBJ2-1, with a tentative D call TRBD1 (6 bases). V was shortened by 1 base and J by 4 bases, with 14 bases between the two germline ends. CDR3 length: 16 residues. CDR1 and CDR2 from the germline V gene are MNHEY and SVGEGT. The DNA of the CDR3 is TGTGCCAGCAGTTACTGGTCTGGGACAAAGTACAATGAGCAGTTCTTC. Its translation is CASSYWSGTKYNEQFF.

The chain carries TRBV12-3 or TRBV12-4 and TRBJ2-7, with D hard to call. V was trimmed by 7 bases and J by 4 bases, leaving 8 bases between them. The CDR3 has 11 amino acids. This CDR3 is CASKGSYEQYF. CDR3 DNA: TGTGCCAGCAAAGGTTCTTACGAGCAGTACTTC.

CDR3 coding DNA: TGTGCCAGCAGCTTGGTGGGGGGGCTCGGTAATGAGCAGTTCTTC. Its protein product is CASSLVGGLGNEQFF. This chain uses TRBV5-6 with TRBJ2-1; maybe TRBD2 (7 bases). The CDR3 spans 15 residues. The ends were cut back, 0 bases at V and 7 bases at J, with 14 bases in the middle. CDR1 is SGHDT, CDR2 YYEEEE, per germline. The whole variable domain, remainder taken from reference TRBV5-6 and TRBJ2-1, is DAGVTQSPTHLIKTRGQQVTLRCSPKSGHDTVSWYQQALGQGPQFIFQYYEEEERQRGNFPDRFSGHQFPNYSSELNVNALLLGDSALYLCASSLVGGLGNEQFFGPGTRLTVL.

The genes are TRBV13 and TRBJ2-5; 7 nucleotides match TRBD1. After removal of 4 bases from V and 0 bases from J, the junction contained 8 bases not matched to a gene. Germline V CDR1 and CDR2: PRHDT, FYEKMQ (reference sequence). The CDR3 is made up of 16 amino acids. The CDR3 sequence is CASSSPGTVYQETQYF. DNA for the CDR3: TGTGCCAGCAGCTCTCCCGGGACAGTATACCAAGAGACCCAGTACTTC.

This clonotype came up many times. The rearrangement links TRBV5-1 to TRBJ2-7; 10 positions agree with TRBD1. The CDR3 length is 15 residues. Germline CDR1 is SGHRS and CDR2 is YFSETQ. J gave up 7 bases and V 3 bases, and 10 bases lay outside the gene matches. The CDR3 is CASSSGTGVRFEQYF. The CDR3 coding sequence is TGCGCCAGCAGCTCCGGGACAGGGGTCCGTTTTGAGCAGTACTTC.

The chain has TRBV15 and TRBJ2-3, with 10 nucleotides matching TRBD2. The CDR3 sequence is 16 residues long. Germline V gene lookup returns CDR1 LNHNV and CDR2 YYDKDF (reference sequence). Trimming took 1 base from V and 3 from J; bases not matched to a gene: 4. The CDR3: CATSRAAGGPTDTQYF. Here the CDR3 DNA reads TGTGCCACCAGCAGAGCAGCGGGGGGGCCGACAGATACGCAGTATTTT. The whole variable domain, filled in from reference TRBV15 and TRBJ2-3, reads DAMVIQNPRYQVTQFGKPVTLSCSQTLNHNVMYWYQQKSSQAPKLLFHYYDKDFNNEADTPDNFQSRRPNTSFCFLDIRSPGLGDTAMYLCATSRAAGGPTDTQYFGPGTRLTVL.

The rearrangement links TRBV2 to TRBJ1-2, with D unresolved. Germline CDR1 and CDR2: SNHLY and FYNNEI. V lost 0 bases, J lost 8 bases, and 19 bases lay in between. This CDR3 is 16 amino acids long. DNA for the CDR3: TGTGCCAGCAGTGAAGCCCTCTCGGGAGAGGCTCAGGGCTACACCTTC. Encoded protein: CASSEALSGEAQGYTF.

This chain joins TRBV3-1 and TRBJ1-1; 8 nucleotides match TRBD1. Germline V gives CDR1 LGHDT, CDR2 YNNKEL (reference sequence). The J segment lost 11 bases and the V segment lost 4 bases, leaving 9 bases of the junction unmatched. The CDR3 is 13 residues long. The DNA of the CDR3 is TGTGCCAGCAGCCCCGGGGACAGGCGGGTGGCTTTCTTT. The encoded protein is CASSPGDRRVAFF.

V usage is TRBV7-6 and J usage is TRBJ1-1; the match to TRBD1 covers 7 bases. The CDR3 contains 15 residues. The ends lost 5 bases at V and 5 bases at J; junction bases unmatched: 11. Germline CDR1 SGHVS, CDR2 FNYEAQ. The CDR3 coding sequence is TGTGCCAGCAGCCGGGGAACGACAGGGAGGACTGAAGCTTTCTTT. This encodes CASSRGTTGRTEAFF.

The CDR3 DNA is TGTGCCAGCCTGGACAGCCCCAACTTAGAAGCTTTCTTT. The encoded protein is CASLDSPNLEAFF. This sequence joins TRBV28 and TRBJ1-1, with a possible D match to TRBD1 (6 bases). Germline CDR1 MDHEN, CDR2 SYDVKM. Trimming stripped 8 bases from V and 8 bases from J, with 18 bases between. The CDR3 is 13 amino acids.

This clonotype was picked up a small number of times. The CDR3 region is CASSRLPSGGSTDTQYF. CDR3 nucleotides: TGTGCCAGCTCACGCCTCCCTAGCGGGGGATCCACAGATACGCAGTATTTT. The chain carries TRBV18 and TRBJ2-3; 10 positions match TRBD2. The V gene's germline CDR1 is KGHSH and CDR2 LQKENI. Trimming at V came to 4 bases and at J to 2 bases, leaving 9 bases not matched to a gene. This CDR3 region has 17 residues.

The table lists this clonotype with a few counts. The chain employs TRBV29-1 and TRBJ2-1, with D perhaps matching TRBD2 (6 bases). CDR1 and CDR2 from the germline V gene are SQVTM and ANQGSEA. V lost 3 bases and J lost 4, with 7 bases in between. The CDR3 totals 12 residues. The CDR3 reads CSVEGGYNEQFF. CDR3 sequence (DNA): TGCAGCGTTGAGGGGGGTTACAATGAGCAGTTCTTC.

This clonotype was picked up a small number of times. V is TRBV7-8 and J is TRBJ2-2; no clear D gene. Germline V gene sequence: CDR1 SGHVS, CDR2 FQNEAQ. The CDR3 runs to 14 residues. The V and J ends lost 5 bases and 5 bases respectively, with 12 bases between them. The CDR3 loop reads CASSPVAHTGELFF. In DNA form, the CDR3 reads TGTGCCAGCAGCCCGGTGGCGCATACCGGGGAGCTGTTTTTT.

This rearrangement joins TRBV7-9 to TRBJ1-1; D is perhaps TRBD1 (6 bases). The CDR3 spans 16 residues. Germline V CDR1 and CDR2: SEHNR, FQNEAQ (reference sequence). V gave up 4 bases and J gave up 1 base, with 16 bases separating them. CDR3 protein: CASSSPAGGANTEAFF. DNA of the CDR3: TGTGCCAGCAGCTCACCCGCCGGGGGGGCGAACACTGAAGCTTTCTTT.

This clonotype was seen a handful of times. This chain uses TRBV6-2 or TRBV6-3 with TRBJ2-5, with D unresolved. The V gene lost 6 bases and the J gene lost 1 base, with 6 bases spanning the gap. Germline lookup yields CDR1 MNHEY and CDR2 SVGEGT. CDR3 length: 12 amino acids. CDR3 amino acids: CASSDTQETQYF. The CDR3 region has the DNA TGTGCCAGCAGCGACACCCAAGAGACCCAGTACTTC.

This chain connects TRBV5-6 to TRBJ1-2; no clear D. V was cut by 1 base and J by 4 bases, with 14 bases left in between. The CDR3 consists of 15 residues. CDR1 is SGHDT, CDR2 YYEEEE, per germline. CDR3 amino acids: CASSLLGEGSYGYTF. The CDR3 region has the DNA TGTGCCAGCAGCTTGCTTGGGGAGGGCAGCTATGGCTACACCTTC.

Only a few counts were recorded for this clonotype. The chain links TRBV20-1 to TRBJ1-2; D is uncertain. V lost 4 bases and J 0 bases, leaving 9 bases between the germline ends. CDR3 length: 13 residues. CDR1 is DFQATT and CDR2 is SNEGSKA in the germline V gene (reference sequence). CDR3 region: CSAIEGANYGYTF. In nucleotides, the CDR3 is TGCAGTGCTATAGAGGGAGCTAACTATGGCTACACCTTC.

This clonotype has only a few counts. The J gene is TRBJ2-3, the V gene TRBV5-1; weak D call: TRBD1 (6 bases). The germline V and J ends were trimmed by 1 base and 0 bases, with 12 bases remaining between them. The CDR3 loop spans 16 amino acids. CDR1 SGHRS and CDR2 YFSETQ come from the germline V gene. The CDR3 nucleotides are TGCGCCAGCAGCTTGCAGGGGTTAACTAGCACAGATACGCAGTATTTT. As protein: CASSLQGLTSTDTQYF.

In this sample, this clonotype turned up a few times. The CDR3 DNA reads TGTGCCAGCTCACCAACGAATCAGCCCCAGCATTTT. Protein product: CASSPTNQPQHF. The chain recombines TRBV18 with TRBJ1-5; D uncertain. Germline V CDR1 and CDR2: KGHSH, LQKENI. There are 12 residues in the CDR3. The V end lost 2 bases, the J end lost 4 bases, and 3 bases lay between the germline ends.

The chain links TRBV3-1 to TRBJ1-2, with unresolved D. Germline V gives CDR1 LGHDT, CDR2 YNNKEL (reference sequence). The V gene lost 0 bases and the J gene lost 3 bases, with 8 bases spanning the gap. CDR3 length equals 14 residues. DNA for the CDR3: TGTGCCAGCAGCCAAGAGAATCCCGACTATGGCTACACCTTC. Translated: CASSQENPDYGYTF.

This clonotype came up many times. The rearrangement uses TRBV6-5 and TRBJ1-2, with D unresolved. CDR1 and CDR2 from the germline V gene are MNHEY and SVGAGI. The ends were cut back, 6 bases at V and 4 bases at J, with 9 bases in the middle. CDR3 size: 12 residues. CDR3 nucleotides: TGTGCCAGCAGGCCGGTTGGCTATGGCTACACCTTC. Translation: CASRPVGYGYTF.

The V gene is TRBV7-9, the J gene TRBJ2-7, with D maybe TRBD1 (6 bases). This CDR3 region has 16 residues. V was cut by 5 bases and J by 2 bases, with 19 bases left in between. The V gene's germline CDR1 is SEHNR and CDR2 FQNEAQ (reference sequence). This CDR3 is CASSPQTGYLTYEQYF. CDR3 nucleotide sequence: TGTGCCAGCAGCCCCCAGACAGGCTATCTTACCTACGAGCAGTACTTC.

This clonotype was recorded many times. The V gene is TRBV2, the J gene TRBJ2-3, with 7 bases matching TRBD1. CDR3 length equals 14 residues. The V and J ends lost 5 bases and 1 base, in that order; junction bases with no gene match: 3. CDR1 SNHLY and CDR2 FYNNEI come from the germline V gene. Here the CDR3 reads CASSRDSGTDTQYF. Here the CDR3 DNA reads TGTGCCAGCAGTCGGGACAGCGGCACAGATACGCAGTATTTT.

J is TRBJ1-4 and V is TRBV19, with unresolved D. Germline lookup yields CDR1 LNHDA and CDR2 SQIVND (reference sequence). This CDR3 has 14 amino acids. V was trimmed by 6 bases and J by 8 bases, leaving 16 bases between them. The CDR3 protein is CASRPPQVPEKLFF. In nucleotides, the CDR3 is TGTGCCAGTAGACCTCCGCAGGTCCCCGAAAAACTGTTTTTT.

The chain couples TRBV24-1 to TRBJ2-1; 10 positions match TRBD1. The CDR3 runs 15 residues. CDR1 is KGHDR and CDR2 is SFDVKD in the germline V gene. Germline trimming cut 6 bases from V and 5 bases from J; bases unmatched to any gene: 6. The CDR3 nucleotides read TGTGCCACCAGTACCTGGGGGACAGGGGACAATGAGCAGTTCTTC. Translating gives CATSTWGTGDNEQFF.

The CDR3 coding sequence is TGTGCCAGCAGTTACAAGGTGGGGGGTTCCACTGAAGCTTTCTTT. As protein: CASSYKVGGSTEAFF. V and J are TRBV6-5 and TRBJ1-1, with D possibly being TRBD1 (5 bases). Germline V gene data show CDR1 as MNHEY and CDR2 as SVGAGI. This CDR3 has 15 residues. V lost 2 bases to trimming and J lost 4 bases, with 14 bases between them.